A selection of T cell receptor beta chains follows, all from one sample in a study of blood T cell repertoires in COVID-19. Profiled with immunoSEQ multiplex PCR; TCRdb holds only in-frame clones, not every one. The sample comprises around 240,000 clones, around 84% of which are singletons, and around 0.97% rests with the top ten. The sample taken for sequencing was peripheral blood. The receptor source for this set is a middle-aged man with acute or convalescent COVID-19. The CDR3 runs from the conserved cysteine through the conserved F or W. Fields, in order: V gene, D gene, J gene, clone size, CDR3 DNA, CDR3 protein. D genes are given only for firm matches. Clone sizes are given selectively: once, few, many, or a class where the clone is expanded.

TRBV28	.	TRBJ1-4	once	TGTGCCAGCAAAAACACCATCGAAAAACTGTTTTTT	CASKNTIEKLFF
TRBV7-9	TRBD1	TRBJ1-4	.	TGTGCCAGCAGTTCAGAGGGGGCGTTTGGGGAAAAACTGTTTTTT	CASSSEGAFGEKLFF
TRBV4-2	TRBD2	TRBJ2-5	.	TGTGCCAGCAGCCAACTGAGGGCTAGCGGGGGGATCCAAGAGACCCAGTACTTC	CASSQLRASGGIQETQYF
TRBV9	.	TRBJ2-3	.	TGTGCCAGCAGCGCAAACAGGGATGAGAACACAGATACGCAGTATTTT	CASSANRDENTDTQYF
TRBV6-4	TRBD1	TRBJ2-3	.	TGTGCCAGCAGACAGACAGGGGGCGCGACAGATACGCAGTATTTT	CASRQTGGATDTQYF
TRBV4-3	TRBD1	TRBJ1-5	.	TGCGCCAGCAGCCCCGACAGGGCCCTGAATCAGCCCCAGCATTTT	CASSPDRALNQPQHF
TRBV28	.	TRBJ2-1	once	TGTGCCAGCGGAAGGAGCAATGAGCAGTTCTTC	CASGRSNEQFF
TRBV7-3	TRBD2	TRBJ2-3	.	TGTGCCAGCAGCAACGGGGGGGAGGGCACAGATACGCAGTATTTT	CASSNGGEGTDTQYF
TRBV9	TRBD2	TRBJ2-5	few	TGTGCCAGCAGCGTAGGAAATAGCGGGGGGGTCATAGAGACCCAGTACTTC	CASSVGNSGGVIETQYF
TRBV5-4	.	TRBJ2-1	.	TGTGCCAGCAGCTTGATCGACAGTTACAATGAGCAGTTCTTC	CASSLIDSYNEQFF
TRBV7-8	.	TRBJ1-5	.	TGTGCCAGCAGCTTAGCGCCGTCAGAGGGTCAGCCCCAGCATTTT	CASSLAPSEGQPQHF
TRBV6-6	.	TRBJ2-6	.	TGTGCCAGCAGTTACGTCCTCTCTGGGGCCAACGTCCTGACTTTC	CASSYVLSGANVLTF
TRBV10-3	TRBD1	TRBJ1-5	.	TGTGCCATCAGTGCTACAGGGGGGAATCAGCCCCAGCATTTT	CAISATGGNQPQHF
TRBV24-1	TRBD1	TRBJ2-1	.	TGTGCCACCAGTGATGCGACAGGGGGAGGCGATGAGCAGTTCTTC	CATSDATGGGDEQFF
TRBV5-4	.	TRBJ1-6	.	TGTGCCAGCAGATCTTCTACGTATTTGAATTCACCCCTCCACTTT	CASRSSTYLNSPLHF
TRBV7-8	.	TRBJ1-1	once	TGTGCCAGCAGCTCAGGATCCGGACTGGGTCGGTTGGCTTTCTTT	CASSSGSGLGRLAFF
TRBV25-1	.	TRBJ1-5	.	TGTGCCAGCAGTGCAGGGGCCGGGCGGCCCCAGCATTTT	CASSAGAGRPQHF
TRBV2	TRBD1	TRBJ2-2	.	TGTGCCAGCAGCTTAACGGGACAGGGAGTCACCGGGGAGCTGTTTTTT	CASSLTGQGVTGELFF
TRBV5-4	.	TRBJ1-1	once	TGTGCCAGCAGCTTGGCCGTCAGTCTAGAATCTGAAGCTTTCTTT	CASSLAVSLESEAFF
TRBV28	.	TRBJ1-1	.	TGTGCCAGCAGTTTTAGCGGGCTTGAAGCTTTCTTT	CASSFSGLEAFF
TRBV2	TRBD2	TRBJ2-2	.	TGTGCCAGCAGTGTAACTAGCGGGGGAACCGGGGAGCTGTTTTTT	CASSVTSGGTGELFF
TRBV7-7	TRBD1	TRBJ1-5	.	TGTGCTAGCAGCTTATTGCCTCGGACAGGGGGCTGCTATAGCAATCAGCCCCAGCATTTT	CASSLLPRTGGCYSNQPQHF
TRBV18	TRBD1	TRBJ1-1	.	TGTGCCAGCTCACCCGACAGGGGGCTAGGCACTGAAGCTTTCTTT	CASSPDRGLGTEAFF
TRBV4-2	TRBD1	TRBJ1-3	.	TGTGCCAGCAGCCAAGATCTTATCAGGGGGCCGGGGAATTTTGGAAACACCATATATTTT	CASSQDLIRGPGNFGNTIYF
TRBV13	TRBD1	TRBJ1-2	.	TGTGCCAGCAGCCCGGAAGAAGACAGGGAACGGGACGACTATGGCTACACCTTC	CASSPEEDRERDDYGYTF
TRBV19	.	TRBJ2-7	.	TGTGCCAGTAGTAGGACAGTAACCTACGAGCAGTACTTC	CASSRTVTYEQYF
TRBV3-1/TRBV3-2	.	TRBJ1-2	.	TGTGCCAGCAGCCAACCCCGAGATAACTATGGCTACACCTTC	CASSQPRDNYGYTF
TRBV9	TRBD1	TRBJ1-2	.	TGTGCCAGCAGCGTTACAGGGGGCGCGGGGTATGGCTACACCTTC	CASSVTGGAGYGYTF
TRBV19	.	TRBJ1-6	once	TGTGCCAGTAGGGAACAGGGAGCCGGATCACCCCTCCACTTT	CASREQGAGSPLHF
TRBV28	.	TRBJ1-5	.	TGTGCCAGCAGTTTAGGGGCTAATCAGCCCCAGCATTTT	CASSLGANQPQHF
TRBV28	TRBD1	TRBJ1-1	.	TGTGCCAGCTGGGACAGGGTGTCTGAAGCTTTCTTT	CASWDRVSEAFF
TRBV15	.	TRBJ2-7	.	TGTGCCACCAGCAGAGAAGGATCCCGACAGAGCTCCTACGAGCAGTACTTC	CATSREGSRQSSYEQYF
TRBV28	TRBD1	TRBJ1-4	.	TGTGCCAGCAGTTTGGGGGATGGGACAGCTGAAAATGAAAAACTGTTTTTT	CASSLGDGTAENEKLFF
TRBV27	.	TRBJ2-1	.	TGTGCCAGCAGTTTAGAGTTCTCCTACAATGAGCAGTTCTTC	CASSLEFSYNEQFF
TRBV5-4	.	TRBJ1-3	.	TGTGCCAGCAGCCTAACCCCGATGATAGGAAACACCATATATTTT	CASSLTPMIGNTIYF
TRBV30	TRBD1	TRBJ2-2	.	TGTGCCTGGAGTTCAGGGGGATCGACCGGGGAGCTGTTTTTT	CAWSSGGSTGELFF
TRBV3-1/TRBV3-2	.	TRBJ1-5	.	TGTGCCAGCAGCCAAGGGTCCCGGGCCCAGCATTTT	CASSQGSRAQHF
TRBV28	TRBD1	TRBJ1-4	.	TGTGCCAGCAGGACCTGGACAGGGACTAATGAAAAACTGTTTTTT	CASRTWTGTNEKLFF
TRBV6-6	TRBD1	TRBJ2-2	few	TGTGCCAGCAGTCAACAGGGGTGGGGCGGGGAGCTGTTTTTT	CASSQQGWGGELFF
TRBV5-6	TRBD2	TRBJ2-3	.	TGTGCCAGCAGCTTGGTATCGGGGGGGACGCAGTATTTT	CASSLVSGGTQYF
TRBV25-1	TRBD2	TRBJ2-5	.	TGTGCCAGCAGTGAAATAGCGGGGCGCCAAGAGACCCAGTACTTC	CASSEIAGRQETQYF
TRBV30	TRBD1	TRBJ1-6	.	TGTGCCTGGAGTGTTGACAGGGGGCGCGCACCCCTCCACTTT	CAWSVDRGRAPLHF
TRBV6-1	.	TRBJ1-1	.	TGTGCCAGCAGTGAGCCGGGGACTGAAGCTTTCTTT	CASSEPGTEAFF